This T cell receptor (beta chain) was found in a study of blood T cell repertoires in COVID-19. Background on the study: T cells, B-cell-depleted T cells, or PBMCs supplied cDNA or gDNA.

This clone has more than one count but fewer than ten. Using immunoSEQ multiplex PCR, the repertoire was profiled, and TCRdb retains in-frame clones only, with some absent. The repertoire holds 300,000 to 400,000 clones, with 85% to 90% as singletons. Adults between roughly 18 and 90 years of age took part from fewer than 30 US areas. The CDR3 covers 17 residues. CDR1 and CDR2 (germline): MDHEN, SYDVKM. V lost 2 bases to trimming and J lost 8 bases; unmatched junction nucleotides: 9. This receptor was identified in a woman in her twenties or thirties with acute COVID-19. Sequenced: PBMCs or T cells enriched from blood (not recorded which). V is TRBV28 and J is TRBJ1-4; 12 bases are a match to TRBD1. The CDR3 DNA follows: TGTGCCAGCAGTTTAACCGGGACAGGGGGCGGGAGAGAAAAACTGTTTTTT. This encodes CASSLTGTGGGREKLFF.